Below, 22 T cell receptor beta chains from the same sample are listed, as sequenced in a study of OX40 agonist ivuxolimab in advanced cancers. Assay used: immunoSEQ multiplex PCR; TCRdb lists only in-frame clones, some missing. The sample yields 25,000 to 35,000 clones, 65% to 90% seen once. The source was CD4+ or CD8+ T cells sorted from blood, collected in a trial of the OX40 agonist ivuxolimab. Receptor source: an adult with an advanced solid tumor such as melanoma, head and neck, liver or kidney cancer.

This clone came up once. The CDR3 bases are TGCGCCAGCAGCTCAACGCAGGGTGTTATGGCTGGCTACACCTTC. It codes for CASSSTQGVMAGYTF. The J gene is TRBJ1-2, the V gene TRBV5-1, with a tentative D call TRBD1 (5 bases). Trimming stripped 3 bases from V and 7 bases from J, with 19 bases between. Germline V CDR1 and CDR2: SGHRS, YFSETQ. The CDR3 runs 15 residues.

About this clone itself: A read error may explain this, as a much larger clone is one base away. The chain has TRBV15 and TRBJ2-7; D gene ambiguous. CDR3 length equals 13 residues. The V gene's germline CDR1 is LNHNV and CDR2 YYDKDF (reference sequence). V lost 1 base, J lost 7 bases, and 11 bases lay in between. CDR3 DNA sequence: TGTGCCACCAGCAGAGTGGCGAGAGAGGAGCAGTACTTC. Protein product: CATSRVAREEQYF.

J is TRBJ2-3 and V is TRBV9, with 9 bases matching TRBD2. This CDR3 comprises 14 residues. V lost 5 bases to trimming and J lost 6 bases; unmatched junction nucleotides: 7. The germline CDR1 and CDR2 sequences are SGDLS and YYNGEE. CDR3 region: CASRGGGDSDTQYF. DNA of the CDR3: TGTGCCAGCAGAGGCGGGGGGGATAGCGATACGCAGTATTTT.

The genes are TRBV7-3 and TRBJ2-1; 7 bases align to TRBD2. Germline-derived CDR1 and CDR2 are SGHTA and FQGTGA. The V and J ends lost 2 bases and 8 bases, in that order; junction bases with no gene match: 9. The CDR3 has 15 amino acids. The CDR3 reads CASSLGAGFIDEQFF. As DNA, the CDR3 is TGTGCCAGCAGCTTAGGAGCGGGATTCATCGATGAGCAGTTCTTC.

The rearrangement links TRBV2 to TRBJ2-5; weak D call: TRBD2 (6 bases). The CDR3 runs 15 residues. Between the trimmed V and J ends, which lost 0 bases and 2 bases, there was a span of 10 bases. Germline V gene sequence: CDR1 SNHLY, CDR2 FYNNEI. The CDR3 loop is CASSEARGRQETQYF. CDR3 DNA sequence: TGTGCCAGCAGTGAAGCCCGGGGGAGACAAGAGACCCAGTACTTC.

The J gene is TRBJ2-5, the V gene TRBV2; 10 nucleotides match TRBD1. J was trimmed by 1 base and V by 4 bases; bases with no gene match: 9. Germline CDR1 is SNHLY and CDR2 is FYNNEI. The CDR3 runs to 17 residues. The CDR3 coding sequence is TGTGCCAGCAGTGCATTACCGGACAGGGGGTCCCAAGAGACCCAGTACTTC. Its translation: CASSALPDRGSQETQYF.

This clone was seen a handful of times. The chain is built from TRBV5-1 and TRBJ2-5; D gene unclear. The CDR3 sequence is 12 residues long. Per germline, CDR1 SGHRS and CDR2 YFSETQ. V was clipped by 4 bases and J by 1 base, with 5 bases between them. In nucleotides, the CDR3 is TGCGCCAGCAGCGACGCCCAAGAGACCCAGTACTTC. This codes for CASSDAQETQYF.

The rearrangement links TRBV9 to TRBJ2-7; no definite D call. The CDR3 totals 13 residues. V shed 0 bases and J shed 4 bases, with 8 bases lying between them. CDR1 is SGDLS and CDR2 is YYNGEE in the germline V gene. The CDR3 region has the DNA TGTGCCAGCAGCGTAGAAGTCGGGTACGAGCAGTACTTC. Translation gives CASSVEVGYEQYF.

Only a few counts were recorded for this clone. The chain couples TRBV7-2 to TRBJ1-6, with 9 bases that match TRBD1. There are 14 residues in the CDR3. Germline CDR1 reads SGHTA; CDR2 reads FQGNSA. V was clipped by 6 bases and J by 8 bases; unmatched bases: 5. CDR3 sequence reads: CASRPGQGYSPLHF. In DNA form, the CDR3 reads TGTGCCAGCAGACCGGGACAGGGTTATTCACCCCTCCACTTT.

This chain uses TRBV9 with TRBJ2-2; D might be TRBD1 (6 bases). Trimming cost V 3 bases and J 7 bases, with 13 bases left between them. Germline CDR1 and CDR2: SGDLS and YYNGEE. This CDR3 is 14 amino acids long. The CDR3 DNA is TGTGCCAGCAGCGCAAGACAGGCGGGCGGGGAGCTGTTTTTT. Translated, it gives CASSARQAGGELFF.

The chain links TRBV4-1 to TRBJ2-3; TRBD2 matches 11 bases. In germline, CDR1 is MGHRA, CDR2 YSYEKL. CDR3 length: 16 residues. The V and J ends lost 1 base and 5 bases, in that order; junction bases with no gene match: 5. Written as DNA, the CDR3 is TGCGCCAGCAGCCAAGGTAGCGGGAGGGAGAAAGATACGCAGTATTTT. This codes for CASSQGSGREKDTQYF.

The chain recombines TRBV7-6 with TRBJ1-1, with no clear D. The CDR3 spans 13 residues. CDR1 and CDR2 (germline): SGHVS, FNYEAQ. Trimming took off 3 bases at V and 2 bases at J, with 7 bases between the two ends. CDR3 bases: TGTGCCAGCAGCTTTGCGGGAAACACTGAAGCTTTCTTT. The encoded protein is CASSFAGNTEAFF.

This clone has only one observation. CDR3 loop: CASSYGREGGGELFF. Written as DNA, the CDR3 is TGTGCCAGCAGTTACGGCAGGGAAGGGGGCGGGGAGCTGTTTTTT. The chain joins TRBV6-5 to TRBJ2-2; possible D gene TRBD1, 6 bases. The CDR3 has 15 amino acids. Trimming removed 2 bases at V and 7 bases at J, with 14 bases between. Germline CDR1 MNHEY, CDR2 SVGAGI.

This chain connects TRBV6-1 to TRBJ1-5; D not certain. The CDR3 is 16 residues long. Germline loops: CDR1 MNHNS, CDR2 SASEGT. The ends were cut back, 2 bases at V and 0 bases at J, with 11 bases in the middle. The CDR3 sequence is CASSERSEYSNQPQHF. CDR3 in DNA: TGTGCCAGCAGTGAACGGTCAGAGTATAGCAATCAGCCCCAGCATTTT.

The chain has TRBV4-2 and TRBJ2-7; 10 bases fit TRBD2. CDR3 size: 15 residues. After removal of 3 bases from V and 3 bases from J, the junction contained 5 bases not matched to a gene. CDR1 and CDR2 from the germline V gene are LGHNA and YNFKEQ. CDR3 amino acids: CASSQVLAGLYEQYF. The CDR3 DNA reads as TGTGCCAGCAGCCAGGTACTAGCGGGACTCTACGAGCAGTACTTC.

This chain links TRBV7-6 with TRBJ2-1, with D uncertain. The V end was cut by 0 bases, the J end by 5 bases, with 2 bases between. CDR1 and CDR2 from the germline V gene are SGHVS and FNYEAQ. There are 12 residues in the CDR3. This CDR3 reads CASSLADNEQFF. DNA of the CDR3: TGTGCCAGCAGCTTAGCAGACAATGAGCAGTTCTTC.

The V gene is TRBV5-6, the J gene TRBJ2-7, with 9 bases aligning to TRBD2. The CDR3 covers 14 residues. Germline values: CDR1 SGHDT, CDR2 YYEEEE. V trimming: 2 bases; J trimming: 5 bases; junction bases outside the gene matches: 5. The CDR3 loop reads CASSFGTSIHEQYF. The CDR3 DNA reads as TGTGCCAGCAGCTTCGGGACTAGCATCCACGAGCAGTACTTC.

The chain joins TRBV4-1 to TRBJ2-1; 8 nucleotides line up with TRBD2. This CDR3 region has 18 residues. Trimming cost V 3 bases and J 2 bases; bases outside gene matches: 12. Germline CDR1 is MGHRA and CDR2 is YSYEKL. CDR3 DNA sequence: TGCGCCAGCAGCCACCTAGAACTGAAGCGGGGGCCCTACAATGAGCAGTTCTTC. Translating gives CASSHLELKRGPYNEQFF.

The CDR3 protein is CASSDTGTGEVDEQFF. As DNA, the CDR3 is TGTGCCAGCAGTGACACCGGGACAGGTGAGGTTGATGAGCAGTTCTTC. The chain recombines TRBV2 with TRBJ2-1; 8 bases map to TRBD1. Germline V gene lookup returns CDR1 SNHLY and CDR2 FYNNEI. The V segment lost 3 bases and the J segment 8 bases; nucleotides outside the gene matches: 12. The CDR3 totals 16 residues.

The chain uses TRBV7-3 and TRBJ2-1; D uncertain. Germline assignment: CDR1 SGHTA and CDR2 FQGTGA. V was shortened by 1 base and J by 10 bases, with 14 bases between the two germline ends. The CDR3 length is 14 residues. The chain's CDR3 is CASSLIFSGVEQFF. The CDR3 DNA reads TGTGCCAGCAGCTTAATCTTTTCAGGTGTAGAGCAGTTCTTC.

The CDR3: CASSLSTDSSGYTF. CDR3 DNA: TGTGCCAGCAGCTTATCGACCGATTCCTCTGGCTACACCTTC. The V gene is TRBV7-9, the J gene TRBJ1-2; D remains unclear. This CDR3 spans 14 amino acids. Trimming removed 2 bases from V and 7 bases from J, with 14 bases in between. Germline CDR1 reads SEHNR; CDR2 reads FQNEAQ (reference sequence). Full variable domain (missing parts from reference TRBV7-9 and TRBJ1-2): DTGVSQNPRHKITKRGQNVTFRCDPISEHNRLYWYRQTLGQGPEFLTYFQNEAQLEKSRLLSDRFSAERPKGSFSTLEIQRTEQGDSAMYLCASSLSTDSSGYTFGSGTRLTVV.

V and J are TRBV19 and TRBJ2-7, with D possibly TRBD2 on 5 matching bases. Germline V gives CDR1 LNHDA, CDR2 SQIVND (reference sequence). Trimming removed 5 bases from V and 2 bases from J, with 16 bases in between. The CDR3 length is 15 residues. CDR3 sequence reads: CASSLLSGAAYEQYF. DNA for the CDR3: TGTGCCAGTAGTCTTTTAAGCGGAGCCGCCTACGAGCAGTACTTC.